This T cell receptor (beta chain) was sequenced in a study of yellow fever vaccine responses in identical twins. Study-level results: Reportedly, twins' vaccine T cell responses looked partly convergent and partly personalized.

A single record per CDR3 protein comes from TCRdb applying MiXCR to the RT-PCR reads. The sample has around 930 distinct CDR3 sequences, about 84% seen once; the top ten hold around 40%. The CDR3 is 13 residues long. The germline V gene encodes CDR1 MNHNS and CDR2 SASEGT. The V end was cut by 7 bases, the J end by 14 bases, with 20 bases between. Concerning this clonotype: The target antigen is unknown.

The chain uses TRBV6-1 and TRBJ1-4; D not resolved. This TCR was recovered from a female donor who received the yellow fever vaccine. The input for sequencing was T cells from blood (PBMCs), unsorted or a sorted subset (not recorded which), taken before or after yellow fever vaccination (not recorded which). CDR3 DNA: TGTGCCAGCACCATGGGCCTTACCCGACCCCTGTTTTTT. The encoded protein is CASTMGLTRPLFF.